The present TCR beta chain was sequenced within a study of T cells in Graves' hyperthyroidism and ophthalmopathy. Template material for amplifying TCR beta CDR3 regions consisted of RNA transcripts. The HTBI primer set was used in a first-round RT-PCR of the TCR CDR3. TCRdb reprocessed the multiplex PCR reads via MiXCR and lists one record per CDR3 protein. The sample holds 300,000 to 400,000 distinct CDR3 sequences, more than 12% seen once. Trimming removed 4 bases from V and 0 bases from J, with 13 bases in between. The CDR3 length is 15 residues. This sequence joins TRBV12-3 or TRBV12-4 and TRBJ2-7, with a tentative D call TRBD1 (6 bases). Sequencing was done on a sample of blood. The TCR was taken from a woman aged 25 to 39 with Graves' ophthalmopathy. The CDR3 loop is CASSYRDQSSYEQYF. CDR3 DNA: TGTGCCAGCAGTTACAGGGATCAAAGCTCCTACGAGCAGTACTTC.